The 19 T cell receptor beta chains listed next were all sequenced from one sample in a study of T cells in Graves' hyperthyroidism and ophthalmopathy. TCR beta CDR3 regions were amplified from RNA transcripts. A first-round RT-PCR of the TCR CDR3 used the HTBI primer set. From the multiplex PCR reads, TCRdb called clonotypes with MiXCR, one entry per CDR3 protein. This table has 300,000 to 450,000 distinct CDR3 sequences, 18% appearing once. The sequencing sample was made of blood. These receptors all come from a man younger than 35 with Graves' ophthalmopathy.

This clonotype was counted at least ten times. This CDR3 is CASRRTGQSYEQYF. DNA of the CDR3: TGTGCCAGCAGACGTACAGGGCAGTCCTACGAGCAGTACTTC. The chain uses TRBV5-6 and TRBJ2-7, with D maybe TRBD1 (6 bases). Per the germline V gene, CDR1 is SGHDT and CDR2 is YYEEEE. V was pared by 5 bases and J by 1 base, with 13 bases between. The CDR3 length is 14 residues.

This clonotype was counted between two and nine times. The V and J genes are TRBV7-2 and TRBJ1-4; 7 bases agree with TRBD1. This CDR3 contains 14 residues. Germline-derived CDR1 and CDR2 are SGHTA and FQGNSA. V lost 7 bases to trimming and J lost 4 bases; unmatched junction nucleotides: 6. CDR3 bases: TGTGCCAGCAAGACAGGGCCCCTTAATGAAAAACTGTTTTTT. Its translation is CASKTGPLNEKLFF.

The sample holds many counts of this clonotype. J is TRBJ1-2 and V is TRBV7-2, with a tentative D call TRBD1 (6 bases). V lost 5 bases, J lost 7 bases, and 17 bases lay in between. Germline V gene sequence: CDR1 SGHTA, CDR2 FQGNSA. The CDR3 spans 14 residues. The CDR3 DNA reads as TGTGCCAGCAGCAAACAGGGAGTCCCTAGTGGCTACACCTTC. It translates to CASSKQGVPSGYTF.

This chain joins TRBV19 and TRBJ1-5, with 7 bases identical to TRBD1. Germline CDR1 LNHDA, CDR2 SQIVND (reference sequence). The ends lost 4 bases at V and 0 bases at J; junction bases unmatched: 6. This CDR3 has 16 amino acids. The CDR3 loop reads CASSRLGTVSNQPQHF. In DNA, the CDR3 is TGTGCCAGTAGTAGGCTCGGGACAGTTAGCAATCAGCCCCAGCATTTT.

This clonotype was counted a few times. The CDR3 sequence: CATSRPNQPQHF. The CDR3 DNA reads TGTGCCACCAGCAGACCGAATCAGCCCCAGCATTTT. This chain links TRBV15 with TRBJ1-5; D is unclear. The germline V gene encodes CDR1 LNHNV and CDR2 YYDKDF (reference sequence). The CDR3 is 12 residues long. Trimming took 2 bases from V and 4 from J, leaving 3 bases between them.

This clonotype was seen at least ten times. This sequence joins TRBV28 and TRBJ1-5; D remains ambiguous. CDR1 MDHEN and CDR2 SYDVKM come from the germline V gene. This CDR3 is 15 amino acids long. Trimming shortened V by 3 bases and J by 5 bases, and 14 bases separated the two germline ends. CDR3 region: CASSFRRTLDQPQHF. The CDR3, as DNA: TGTGCCAGCAGTTTCCGCAGGACTCTCGATCAGCCCCAGCATTTT.

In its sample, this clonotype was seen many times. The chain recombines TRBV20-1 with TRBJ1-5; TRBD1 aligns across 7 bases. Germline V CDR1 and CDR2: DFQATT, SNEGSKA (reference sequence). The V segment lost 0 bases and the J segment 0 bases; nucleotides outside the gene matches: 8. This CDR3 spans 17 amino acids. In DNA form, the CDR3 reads TGCAGTGCTAGAGATCTCGGGACAGCTTATAGCAATCAGCCCCAGCATTTT. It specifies CSARDLGTAYSNQPQHF.

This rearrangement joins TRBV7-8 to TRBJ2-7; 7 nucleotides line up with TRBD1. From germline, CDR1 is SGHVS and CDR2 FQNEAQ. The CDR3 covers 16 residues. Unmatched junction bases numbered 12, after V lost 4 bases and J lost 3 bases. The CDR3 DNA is TGTGCCAGCAGCTCGATGCCGGGACAGTCTGGCTACGAGCAGTACTTC. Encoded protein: CASSSMPGQSGYEQYF. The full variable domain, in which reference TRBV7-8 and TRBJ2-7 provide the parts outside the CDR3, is GAGVSQSPRYKVAKRGQDVALRCDPISGHVSLFWYQQALGQGPEFLTYFQNEAQLDKSGLPSDRFFAERPEGSVSTLKIQRTQQEDSAVYLCASSSMPGQSGYEQYFGPGTRLTVT.

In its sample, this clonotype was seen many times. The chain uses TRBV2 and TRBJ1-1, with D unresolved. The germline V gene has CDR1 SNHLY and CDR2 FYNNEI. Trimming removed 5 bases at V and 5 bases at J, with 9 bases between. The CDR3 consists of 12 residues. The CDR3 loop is CASSFSITEAFF. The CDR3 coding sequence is TGTGCCAGCAGTTTCAGTATTACTGAAGCTTTCTTT. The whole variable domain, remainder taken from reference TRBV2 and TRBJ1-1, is EPEVTQTPSHQVTQMGQEVILRCVPISNHLYFYWYRQILGQKVEFLVSFYNNEISEKSEIFDDQFSVERPDGSNFTLKIRSTKLEDSAMYFCASSFSITEAFFGQGTRLTVV.

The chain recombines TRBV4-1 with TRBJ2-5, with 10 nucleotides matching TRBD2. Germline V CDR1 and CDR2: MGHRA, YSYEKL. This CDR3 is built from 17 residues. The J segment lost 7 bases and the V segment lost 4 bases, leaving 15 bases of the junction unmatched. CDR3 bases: TGCGCCAGCAGCCGGGTTCCTAGCGGGGGTGAACCGGGGACCCAGTACTTC. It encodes CASSRVPSGGEPGTQYF.

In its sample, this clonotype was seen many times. The CDR3 sequence: CASSLQAGSYEQYF. The CDR3 DNA reads as TGTGCCAGCAGCTTACAAGCCGGGAGCTACGAGCAGTACTTC. The chain is built from TRBV7-2 and TRBJ2-7; maybe TRBD2 (6 bases). This CDR3 has 14 residues. Trimming cost V 2 bases and J 3 bases, with 11 bases left between them. Germline CDR1 SGHTA, CDR2 FQGNSA.

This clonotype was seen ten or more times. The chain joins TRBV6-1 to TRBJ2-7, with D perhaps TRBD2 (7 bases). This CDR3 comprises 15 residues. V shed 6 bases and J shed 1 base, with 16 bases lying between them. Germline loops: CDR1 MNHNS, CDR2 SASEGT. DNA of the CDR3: TGTGCCAGCAGCCAGGGGCTAGCGGATTCCTACGAGCAGTACTTC. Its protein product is CASSQGLADSYEQYF.

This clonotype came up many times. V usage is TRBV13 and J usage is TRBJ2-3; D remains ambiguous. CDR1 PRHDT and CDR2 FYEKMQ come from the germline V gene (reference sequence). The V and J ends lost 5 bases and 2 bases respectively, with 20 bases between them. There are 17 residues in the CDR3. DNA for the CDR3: TGTGCCAGCAGCGCCCTTGGTTTGGGGAACCACACAGATACGCAGTATTTT. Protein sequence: CASSALGLGNHTDTQYF.

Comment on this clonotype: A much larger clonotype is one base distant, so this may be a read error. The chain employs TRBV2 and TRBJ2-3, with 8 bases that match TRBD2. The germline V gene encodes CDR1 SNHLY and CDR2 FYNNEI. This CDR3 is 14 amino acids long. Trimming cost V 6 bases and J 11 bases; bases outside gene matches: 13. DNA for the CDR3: TGTGCCAGCAGGGGAAAGACTAGCGCTTCGATGCAGTATTTT. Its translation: CASRGKTSASMQYF.

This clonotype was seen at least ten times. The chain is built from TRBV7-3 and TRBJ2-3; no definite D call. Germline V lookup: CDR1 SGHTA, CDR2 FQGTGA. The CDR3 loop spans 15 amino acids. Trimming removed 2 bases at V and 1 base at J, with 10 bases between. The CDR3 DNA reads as TGTGCCAGCAGCTTATCATTCGCGGGCACAGATACGCAGTATTTT. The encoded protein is CASSLSFAGTDTQYF.

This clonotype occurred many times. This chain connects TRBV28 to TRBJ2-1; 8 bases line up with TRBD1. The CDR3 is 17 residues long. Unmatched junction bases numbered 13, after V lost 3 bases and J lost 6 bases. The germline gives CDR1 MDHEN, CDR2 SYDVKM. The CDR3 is CASSLISADRGANEQFF. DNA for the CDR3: TGTGCCAGCAGTTTGATAAGCGCCGACAGGGGTGCCAATGAGCAGTTCTTC.

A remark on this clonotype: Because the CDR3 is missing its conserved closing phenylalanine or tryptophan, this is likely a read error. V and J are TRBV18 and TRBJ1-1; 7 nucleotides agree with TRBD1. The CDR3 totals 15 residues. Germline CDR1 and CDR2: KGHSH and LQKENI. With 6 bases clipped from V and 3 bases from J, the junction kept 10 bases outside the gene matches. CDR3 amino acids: CASSPLTGSDTEAFL. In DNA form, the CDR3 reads TGTGCCAGCTCCCCTTTGACAGGGTCGGACACTGAAGCTTTCCTT.

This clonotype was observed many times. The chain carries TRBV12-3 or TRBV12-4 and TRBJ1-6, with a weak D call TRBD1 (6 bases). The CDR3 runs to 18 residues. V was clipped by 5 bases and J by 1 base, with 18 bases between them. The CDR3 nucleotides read TGTGCCAGCAGTCCAGGTTTTAAAGGGGGGTCCTATAATTCACCCCTCCACTTT. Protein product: CASSPGFKGGSYNSPLHF.

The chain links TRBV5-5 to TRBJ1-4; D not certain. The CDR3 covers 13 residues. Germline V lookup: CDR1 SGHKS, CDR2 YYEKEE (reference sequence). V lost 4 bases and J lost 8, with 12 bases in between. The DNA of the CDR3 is TGTGCCAGCAGCCGGGTCCCGGAAGAAAAACTGTTTTTT. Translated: CASSRVPEEKLFF.